These T cell receptor beta chains were read from a single sample in a study of T-cell memory formation after mild COVID-19. MiXCR, applied by TCRdb to the 5' RACE reads, yields one record per CDR3 protein. In the table there are more than 250,000 distinct CDR3 sequences, 15% to 20% of which are singletons. Sample: PBMCs or a T cell subset sorted from them (not recorded which). Receptors were obtained from a young man who had mild COVID-19 (a few samples of this study predate the infection). Cell type and time point are not known. Each CDR3 is given with its conserved first and last residue. The D gene is left open where the match is weak. Clone size is given for some rows only: seen once, a few or many times, or a class if the clone is expanded.

d_call | j_call | v_call | clone_size | cdr3_aa | cdr3_nt
- | TRBJ2-3 | TRBV25-1 | few | CASSEGGRVYTQYF | TGTGCCAGCAGTGAAGGCGGGCGGGTCTATACGCAGTATTTT
- | TRBJ2-7 | TRBV7-6 | - | CASSLVGRQAVSYEQYF | TGTGCCAGCAGCTTAGTGGGCAGACAGGCAGTTTCCTACGAGCAGTACTTC
- | TRBJ2-7 | TRBV6-5 | few | CASSSADSTYEQYF | TGTGCCAGCAGTTCAGCGGACAGTACCTACGAGCAGTACTTC
TRBD1 | TRBJ1-2 | TRBV5-1 | few | CASSFQGAGYGYTF | TGCGCCAGCAGCTTCCAGGGGGCCGGCTATGGCTACACCTTC
TRBD1 | TRBJ2-4 | TRBV7-9 | few | CASSAGTGLAKNIQYF | TGTGCCAGCAGCGCCGGGACAGGGTTAGCCAAAAACATTCAGTACTTC
- | TRBJ2-5 | TRBV20-1 | few | CSARADKQTQYF | TGCAGTGCTAGGGCCGACAAGCAGACCCAGTACTTC
- | TRBJ1-3 | TRBV9 | - | CASSVGRTPGTIYF | TGTGCCAGCAGCGTAGGGCGGACCCCTGGCACCATATATTTT
TRBD1 | TRBJ1-2 | TRBV12-3/TRBV12-4 | few | CASTWTGEAGYTF | TGTGCCAGCACTTGGACAGGAGAGGCCGGCTACACCTTC
- | TRBJ2-1 | TRBV5-4 | few | CASRRTGTPSEQFF | TGTGCCAGCAGGAGAACCGGGACTCCGAGTGAGCAGTTCTTC
- | TRBJ2-7 | TRBV12-5 | - | CASADSWDEQYF | TGTGCTAGTGCGGACTCGTGGGACGAGCAGTACTTC
- | TRBJ2-5 | TRBV12-5 | few | CASGPSTFQETQYF | TGTGCTAGTGGTCCCTCTACTTTTCAAGAGACCCAGTACTTC
- | TRBJ2-1 | TRBV6-5 | - | CASSSTGNLLNEQFF | TGTGCCAGCAGTTCCACGGGGAATCTTCTCAATGAGCAGTTCTTC
TRBD2 | TRBJ2-2 | TRBV9 | few | CASSVATSVAGGRITGELFF | TGTGCCAGCAGCGTAGCTACTTCGGTAGCGGGGGGCCGAATAACCGGGGAGCTGTTTTTT
TRBD1 | TRBJ1-2 | TRBV18 | few | CASSPLSTGNPGYTF | TGTGCCAGCTCACCCTTATCGACAGGGAATCCTGGCTACACCTTC
TRBD1 | TRBJ1-2 | TRBV10-3 | many | CAISEPGTDTYGYTF | TGTGCCATCAGTGAGCCGGGGACAGACACTTATGGCTACACCTTC
- | TRBJ1-1 | TRBV2 | few | CASSPPGLGAEAFF | TGTGCCAGCAGCCCCCCAGGGCTGGGTGCTGAAGCTTTCTTT
- | TRBJ1-6 | TRBV9 | - | CASSVRSDNSPLHF | TGTGCCAGCAGCGTGAGGTCCGATAATTCACCCCTCCACTTT
TRBD1 | TRBJ1-4 | TRBV20-1 | few | CSLSQRGHEKLFF | TGCAGTCTAAGTCAGAGGGGGCATGAAAAACTGTTTTTT
TRBD2 | TRBJ2-3 | TRBV30 | few | CAWSALGGDKDTQYF | TGTGCCTGGAGTGCCCTGGGGGGGGATAAAGATACGCAGTATTTT
TRBD1 | TRBJ1-1 | TRBV24-1 | few | CATRGQGETEAFF | TGTGCCACCAGGGGACAGGGGGAGACTGAAGCTTTCTTT
- | TRBJ1-1 | TRBV4-1 | many | CASSQARGLGAFF | TGCGCCAGCAGCCAAGCCCGGGGCCTAGGAGCTTTCTTT
TRBD2 | TRBJ2-2 | TRBV4-1 | few | CASSQASGGSPRELFF | TGCGCCAGCAGCCAAGCTAGCGGGGGGTCACCGCGGGAGCTGTTTTTT
TRBD2 | TRBJ2-4 | TRBV5-1 | - | CASSLDSGGDIQYF | TGCGCCAGCAGCTTGGATTCCGGGGGGGACATTCAGTACTTC
- | TRBJ1-1 | TRBV7-9 | few | CASSTEGVALEAFF | TGTGCCAGCAGTACTGAGGGGGTAGCCCTTGAAGCTTTCTTT
TRBD1 | TRBJ2-5 | TRBV20-1 | - | CSARPRQGEETQYF | TGCAGTGCTAGACCTCGACAGGGCGAAGAGACCCAGTACTTC
- | TRBJ2-3 | TRBV24-1 | - | CATASRVGNTQYF | TGTGCCACTGCGTCAAGGGTCGGTAACACGCAGTATTTT
- | TRBJ1-5 | TRBV5-1 | few | CASSLEAESQPQHF | TGCGCCAGCAGCTTGGAGGCAGAGTCTCAGCCCCAGCATTTT
TRBD1 | TRBJ1-2 | TRBV28 | few | CASSPRDRADHGYTF | TGTGCCAGCAGTCCTCGGGACAGGGCGGACCATGGCTACACCTTC
- | TRBJ2-3 | TRBV5-1 | - | CASRETGDTQYF | TGCGCCAGCAGGGAAACAGGGGATACGCAGTATTTT
TRBD2 | TRBJ2-5 | TRBV4-1 | - | CASSKGGGQETQYF | TGCGCCAGCAGCAAAGGCGGGGGGCAGGAGACCCAGTACTTC
TRBD2 | TRBJ2-3 | TRBV20-1 | many | CSAIGLAEHTDTQYF | TGCAGTGCTATCGGGCTAGCGGAACACACAGATACGCAGTATTTT
- | TRBJ1-1 | TRBV20-1 | - | CSASTNTEAFF | TGCAGTGCTAGTACGAACACTGAAGCTTTCTTT
- | TRBJ1-2 | TRBV12-3/TRBV12-4 | few | CASSFLPVNYGYTF | TGTGCCAGCAGTTTTTTACCAGTCAACTATGGCTACACCTTC
- | TRBJ2-3 | TRBV12-5 | - | CASGGGDTDTQYF | TGTGCTAGTGGGGGGGGAGACACAGATACGCAGTATTTT
- | TRBJ2-5 | TRBV15 | few | CATSRDGTEQETQYF | TGTGCCACCAGCAGAGATGGAACGGAACAAGAGACCCAGTACTTC
- | TRBJ1-5 | TRBV12-3/TRBV12-4 | - | CASSLDRSNQPQHF | TGTGCCAGCAGCCTCGACAGGAGCAATCAGCCCCAGCATTTT
- | TRBJ2-1 | TRBV6-2/TRBV6-3 | - | CASSGWRGNYNEQFF | TGTGCCAGCAGTGGTTGGCGGGGAAATTACAATGAGCAGTTCTTC
TRBD1 | TRBJ1-2 | TRBV5-1 | - | CASSLTGVEGYTF | TGCGCCAGCAGCCTGACAGGGGTGGAAGGCTACACCTTC
- | TRBJ1-5 | TRBV2 | few | CASSEVGGDQPQHF | TGTGCCAGCAGTGAAGTGGGGGGCGACCAGCCCCAGCATTTT
- | TRBJ2-7 | TRBV10-3 | few | CAIKDTYEQYF | TGTGCCATCAAGGATACCTACGAGCAGTACTTC
- | TRBJ2-5 | TRBV6-1 | - | CASSLPRGTQYF | TGTGCCAGCAGTTTACCCCGGGGAACCCAGTACTTC
TRBD1 | TRBJ2-7 | TRBV4-1 | - | CASSQGQGVAYEQYF | TGCGCCAGCAGCCAGGGACAGGGAGTCGCATACGAGCAGTACTTC
- | TRBJ1-2 | TRBV18 | - | CASSVWEDAVHGYTF | TGTGCCAGCTCAGTTTGGGAGGACGCGGTCCATGGCTACACCTTC
- | TRBJ1-3 | TRBV5-5 | - | CASSPLVYGGNTIYF | TGTGCCAGCAGCCCCCTAGTTTACGGGGGAAACACCATATATTTT
TRBD2 | TRBJ2-5 | TRBV20-1 | - | CSARLAGGTGETQYF | TGCAGTGCTAGACTAGCGGGGGGGACCGGGGAGACCCAGTACTTC
TRBD1 | TRBJ2-7 | TRBV5-1 | few | CASSRGQGHDEQYF | TGCGCCAGCAGCCGAGGACAGGGGCACGACGAGCAGTACTTC
- | TRBJ1-4 | TRBV5-1 | few | CASSPRTVNNEKLFF | TGCGCCAGCAGCCCGAGGACGGTTAATAATGAAAAACTGTTTTTT
- | TRBJ2-7 | TRBV20-1 | - | CSARDYSRSPYEQYF | TGCAGTGCTAGAGATTACAGTCGGTCACCCTACGAGCAGTACTTC
- | TRBJ1-3 | TRBV12-3/TRBV12-4 | few | CASRLAGNSGNTIYF | TGTGCCAGCAGATTGGCCGGTAACTCTGGAAACACCATATATTTT
- | TRBJ1-1 | TRBV20-1 | few | CSARRVATEAFF | TGCAGTGCTAGGCGGGTAGCCACTGAAGCTTTCTTT
- | TRBJ2-2 | TRBV20-1 | - | CSARDGGSGDLFF | TGCAGTGCTAGAGATGGGGGGTCCGGGGATCTGTTTTTT
- | TRBJ2-3 | TRBV6-2/TRBV6-3 | many | CASLYLDTQYF | TGTGCCAGTCTCTATTTGGATACGCAGTATTTT
- | TRBJ1-6 | TRBV12-3/TRBV12-4 | few | CASTRDPQSRSPLHF | TGTGCCAGCACCCGGGACCCCCAGAGCCGTTCACCCCTCCACTTT
- | TRBJ1-5 | TRBV12-3/TRBV12-4 | - | CASSLGGGMMPQHF | TGTGCCAGCAGCCTGGGGGGCGGGATGATGCCCCAGCATTTT
- | TRBJ1-4 | TRBV27 | - | CASSLSRVVQEKLFF | TGTGCCAGCAGTTTATCGCGGGTAGTACAGGAAAAACTGTTTTTT